A selection of T cell receptor beta chains follows, all from one sample in a study of control samples from healthy donors and cancer patients. Method: immunoSEQ multiplex PCR; TCRdb's copy keeps in-frame clones and lacks some. The data show over 80,000 clones, 91% seen once. Sequenced sample: blood. The receptors were gathered from a man in his thirties or forties in good health. Both conserved end residues are part of each CDR3. D genes are given only for firm matches. Some rows have no size entry. The others give once, few or many, or a class for an expanded clone.

>TRBJ1-5|TRBD1|once|TRBV6-1
CASSEGRGSSNQPQHF
TGTGCCAGCAGTGAGGGCAGGGGGTCTAGCAATCAGCCCCAGCATTTT
>TRBJ2-7|NA|NA|TRBV6-5
CASSYSRRGATYEQYF
TGTGCCAGCAGTTACTCCCGAAGAGGGGCAACCTACGAGCAGTACTTC
>TRBJ2-7|NA|NA|TRBV28
CASRQGSAYEQYF
TGTGCCAGCAGACAGGGCAGCGCCTACGAGCAGTACTTC
>TRBJ1-5|NA|few|TRBV6-2/TRBV6-3
CASSSAEGQGYQPQHF
TGTGCCAGCAGTTCCGCCGAAGGGCAGGGCTATCAGCCCCAGCATTTT
>TRBJ2-6|NA|NA|TRBV6-5
CASSLGFSGANVLTF
TGTGCCAGCAGCCTTGGGTTCTCTGGGGCCAACGTCCTGACTTTC
>TRBJ1-5|NA|NA|TRBV19
CASSIKKGNQPQHF
TGTGCCAGTAGTATAAAGAAGGGAAATCAGCCCCAGCATTTT
>TRBJ2-3|NA|NA|TRBV7-9
CASSRGTVTDTQYF
TGTGCCAGCAGCCGCGGGACAGTCACAGATACGCAGTATTTT
>TRBJ2-1|TRBD1|few|TRBV19
CASSVSGTGAYNEQFF
TGTGCCAGTAGTGTCTCCGGGACAGGGGCCTACAATGAGCAGTTCTTC
>TRBJ1-6|NA|NA|TRBV19
CASTSDEGISPLHF
TGTGCCAGCACATCGGACGAGGGGATTTCACCCCTCCACTTT
>TRBJ2-7|NA|NA|TRBV16
CASSQKIRQTVQQYF
TGTGCCAGCAGCCAAAAGATAAGGCAGACAGTCCAGCAGTACTTC
>TRBJ2-1|NA|NA|TRBV19
CASSLGPRREQFF
TGTGCCAGTAGCCTCGGGCCGAGAAGGGAGCAGTTCTTC
>TRBJ1-5|NA|NA|TRBV21-1
CASSKGQGFSQPQHF
TGTGCCAGCAGCAAAGGTCAGGGTTTTTCCCAGCCCCAGCATTTT
>TRBJ1-5|TRBD1|NA|TRBV28
CATGTGTHNQPQHF
TGTGCCACCGGGACAGGCACTCACAATCAGCCCCAGCATTTT
>TRBJ1-1|NA|NA|TRBV14
CASSKGRRNTEAFF
TGTGCCAGCAGCAAGGGCAGAAGGAACACTGAAGCTTTCTTT
>TRBJ1-2|NA|NA|TRBV29-1
CSVDTPKGDLYGYTF
TGCAGCGTTGATACCCCCAAGGGGGACCTCTATGGCTACACCTTC
>TRBJ2-2|NA|NA|TRBV19
CASKTQINTGELFF
TGTGCCAGTAAAACGCAGATAAACACCGGGGAGCTGTTTTTT
>TRBJ2-5|NA|NA|TRBV14
CASSQDRRRGETQYF
TGTGCCAGCAGCCAAGATAGGAGGCGAGGGGAGACCCAGTACTTC
>TRBJ1-5|NA|NA|TRBV18
CASSAYSGVRQPQHF
TGTGCCAGCTCGGCCTACAGCGGGGTGCGACAGCCCCAGCATTTT
>TRBJ1-2|NA|NA|TRBV7-2
CASSLVISPFNYGYTF
TGTGCCAGCAGCTTAGTCATCTCCCCGTTCAACTATGGCTACACCTTC
>TRBJ2-1|TRBD2|NA|TRBV9
CASSASGGQYNEQFF
TGTGCCAGCAGCGCTAGCGGGGGGCAGTACAATGAGCAGTTCTTC
>TRBJ2-2|NA|NA|TRBV4-3
CASSHSASGPGELFF
TGCGCCAGCAGCCATTCCGCCTCCGGGCCCGGGGAGCTGTTTTTT
>TRBJ2-1|NA|NA|TRBV27
CASSHGGREQFF
TGTGCCAGCAGTCACGGGGGTCGGGAGCAGTTCTTC
>TRBJ2-7|TRBD1|NA|TRBV11-1
CASSPASGQNLKEQYF
TGTGCCAGCAGCCCCGCCTCGGGACAGAATTTGAAGGAGCAGTACTTC
>TRBJ1-5|TRBD1|few|TRBV6-1
CASSEMTGAKNQPQHF
TGTGCCAGCAGTGAGATGACAGGGGCTAAGAATCAGCCCCAGCATTTT
>TRBJ1-2|NA|NA|TRBV2
CASKTESPYGYTF
TGTGCCAGCAAGACAGAATCTCCGTATGGCTACACCTTC
>TRBJ2-1|TRBD1|NA|TRBV30
CAGGDRGNYNEQFF
TGTGCCGGAGGGGACAGGGGGAACTACAATGAGCAGTTCTTC
>TRBJ2-1|NA|NA|TRBV7-8
CASSQTAFLAYEQFF
TGTGCCAGCAGCCAAACAGCATTCTTGGCGTATGAGCAGTTCTTC
>TRBJ2-3|TRBD1|NA|TRBV23-1
CASSQSGDSPPSTDTQYF
TGCGCCAGCAGTCAAAGTGGGGACAGCCCCCCTAGCACAGATACGCAGTATTTT
>TRBJ1-1|NA|NA|TRBV4-2
CASSQDPLNTEAFF
TGTGCCAGCAGCCAAGATCCGCTGAACACTGAAGCTTTCTTT
>TRBJ2-6|TRBD1|NA|TRBV4-1
CASSQEGQGVSGANVLTF
TGCGCCAGCAGCCAAGAAGGACAGGGTGTGTCAGGGGCCAACGTCCTGACTTTC
>TRBJ1-4|NA|once|TRBV7-9
CAIQSGATNEKLFF
TGTGCCATCCAATCCGGCGCAACTAATGAAAAACTGTTTTTT
>TRBJ2-1|NA|NA|TRBV18
CASSPVGDEQFF
TGTGCCAGCTCACCGGTCGGAGATGAGCAGTTCTTC
>TRBJ1-6|TRBD1|NA|TRBV14
CASSQPSGTGLSPLHF
TGTGCCAGCAGCCAACCCTCCGGGACAGGGCTTTCACCCCTCCACTTT
>TRBJ2-5|NA|NA|TRBV10-3
CAISLPGQGGLRKSGRNQETQYF
TGTGCCATCAGCCTCCCGGGACAGGGAGGATTGAGGAAGAGCGGGAGAAACCAAGAGACCCAGTACTTC
>TRBJ2-3|NA|NA|TRBV28
CASSSGSVPSTDTQYF
TGTGCCAGCAGTAGCGGTAGCGTCCCTAGCACAGATACGCAGTATTTT
>TRBJ2-1|NA|NA|TRBV19
CASGTYMAYNEQFF
TGTGCCAGTGGTACCTATATGGCCTACAATGAGCAGTTCTTC
>TRBJ1-1|NA|NA|TRBV5-3
CARSGEKKTEAFF
TGTGCCAGAAGCGGGGAGAAGAAAACTGAAGCTTTCTTT
>TRBJ1-5|TRBD1|few|TRBV5-5
CASSTQGDQPQHF
TGTGCCAGCAGCACGCAGGGGGATCAGCCCCAGCATTTT
>TRBJ1-4|TRBD1|NA|TRBV19
CASSLVRGQGTNEKLFF
TGTGCCAGTAGTCTCGTCCGCGGACAGGGGACTAATGAAAAACTGTTTTTT
>TRBJ2-3|NA|NA|TRBV30
CAWSTGSDTQYF
TGTGCCTGGAGTACAGGGTCGGATACGCAGTATTTT
>TRBJ1-4|NA|NA|TRBV12-3/TRBV12-4
CASSSGSLELFF
TGTGCCAGCAGTTCCGGATCGTTAGAACTGTTTTTT
>TRBJ1-1|NA|NA|TRBV18
CASSLSQGSYDTEAFF
TGTGCCAGCTCACTTTCCCAGGGGTCGTACGACACTGAAGCTTTCTTT
>TRBJ2-1|NA|NA|TRBV20-1
CSAIGLYEQFF
TGCAGTGCGATAGGGTTGTATGAGCAGTTCTTC
>TRBJ1-6|TRBD1|NA|TRBV7-9
CASSSGQGVRRTLHF
TGTGCCAGCAGCTCCGGACAGGGGGTACGTAGGACCCTCCACTTT
>TRBJ2-3|TRBD2|once|TRBV5-1
CASSLTGLAGGRGGTDTQYF
TGCGCCAGCAGCTTGACAGGACTAGCGGGAGGGAGAGGGGGCACAGATACGCAGTATTTT
>TRBJ2-7|NA|NA|TRBV5-8
CASSLYSYEQYF
TGTGCCAGCAGCCTTTACTCCTACGAGCAGTACTTC
>TRBJ1-5|NA|NA|TRBV6-5
CASSPGSYQPQHF
TGTGCCAGCAGCCCGGGTTCCTATCAGCCCCAGCATTTT